These 21 T cell receptor beta chains came from one sample sequenced in a study of shared clonotypes between healthy human individuals. Sequencing used immunoSEQ multiplex PCR; TCRdb keeps in-frame clones, though not all of them. The sample contains 300,000 to 400,000 clones, roughly 70% of which appear only once. Specimen: memory CD4+ T cells sorted from blood. The subset was: CD45RA-negative fraction. These receptors originate from a young man in good health.

The chain couples TRBV5-1 to TRBJ2-5; TRBD2 is a possible D gene (6 bases). Per germline, CDR1 SGHRS and CDR2 YFSETQ. V lost 0 bases and J 5 bases, leaving 11 bases between the germline ends. This CDR3 is built from 14 residues. The CDR3 reads CASSLDAEGETQYF. CDR3 coding DNA: TGCGCCAGCAGCTTGGACGCGGAGGGCGAGACCCAGTACTTC.

This chain links TRBV7-3 with TRBJ2-1; TRBD2 aligns across 7 bases. After removal of 4 bases from V and 5 bases from J, the junction contained 11 bases not matched to a gene. Germline CDR1 SGHTA, CDR2 FQGTGA. The CDR3 sequence is 16 residues long. DNA for the CDR3: TGTGCCAGCAGCTCCCAAAGAGCGGGGAACCACAATGAGCAGTTCTTC. Encoded protein: CASSSQRAGNHNEQFF. Full variable domain (remainder filled in from reference TRBV7-3 and TRBJ2-1): GAGVSQTPSNKVTEKGKYVELRCDPISGHTALYWYRQSLGQGPEFLIYFQGTGAADDSGLPNDRFFAVRPEGSVSTLKIQRTERGDSAVYLCASSSQRAGNHNEQFFGPGTRLTVL.

J is TRBJ1-1 and V is TRBV9, with 11 positions matching TRBD1. Germline V gene lookup returns CDR1 SGDLS and CDR2 YYNGEE. The length of the CDR3 is 12 residues. The trim removed 3 bases at V and 8 bases at J, leaving 0 bases unmatched. The CDR3 here is CASSGTGGEAFF. The CDR3 nucleotides are TGTGCCAGCAGCGGGACAGGGGGCGAAGCTTTCTTT. Combining the CDR3 with reference TRBV9 and TRBJ1-1 gives the whole variable domain DSGVTQTPKHLITATGQRVTLRCSPRSGDLSVYWYQQSLDQGLQFLIQYYNGEERAKGNILERFSAQQFPDLHSELNLSSLELGDSALYFCASSGTGGEAFFGQGTRLTVV.

This clone has a handful of counts. The chain joins TRBV7-2 to TRBJ2-1; D not certain. The CDR3 is made up of 14 amino acids. The V gene lost 0 bases and the J gene lost 7 bases, with 10 bases spanning the gap. Germline CDR1 is SGHTA and CDR2 is FQGNSA. CDR3 nucleotide sequence: TGTGCCAGCAGCTTAGCGGGTAGGACGAATGAGCAGTTCTTC. Its protein product is CASSLAGRTNEQFF.

V is TRBV7-3 and J is TRBJ2-3; 10 positions agree with TRBD1. This CDR3 is 16 amino acids long. The J segment lost 2 bases and the V segment lost 5 bases, leaving 7 bases of the junction unmatched. Germline V gene data show CDR1 as SGHTA and CDR2 as FQGTGA. CDR3 region: CASSPRDRGYTDTQYF. CDR3 nucleotides: TGTGCCAGCAGCCCCCGGGACAGGGGATACACAGATACGCAGTATTTT.

This rearrangement joins TRBV4-3 to TRBJ1-4; D is uncertain. Deletions cut 1 base from V and 1 base from J, with 1 base between. Germline V gene data show CDR1 as LGHNA and CDR2 as YSLEER. The CDR3 contains 13 residues. The CDR3 region has the DNA TGCGCCAGCAGCCAAGTAACTAATGAAAAACTGTTTTTT. Its protein is CASSQVTNEKLFF.

The rearrangement uses TRBV19 and TRBJ2-3; D gene unclear. The germline V gene encodes CDR1 LNHDA and CDR2 SQIVND (reference sequence). The CDR3 runs to 18 residues. V was shortened by 10 bases and J by 2 bases, with 28 bases between the two germline ends. CDR3 in DNA: TGTGCCAAAATACCCGAATCTACGGAGTTAGGGATCACAGATACGCAGTATTTT. Residues: CAKIPESTELGITDTQYF.

This rearrangement joins TRBV4-1 to TRBJ1-5, with 7 bases fitting TRBD1. CDR3 length: 15 amino acids. Germline CDR1 reads MGHRA; CDR2 reads YSYEKL. V lost 0 bases, J lost 4 bases, and 3 bases stayed unmatched. In nucleotides, the CDR3 is TGCGCCAGCAGCCAAGATCAGGGGGTTAATCAGCCCCAGCATTTT. This codes for CASSQDQGVNQPQHF.

V and J are TRBV11-2 and TRBJ2-1; 9 bases match TRBD2. There are 17 residues in the CDR3. After removal of 3 bases from V and 5 bases from J, the junction contained 11 bases not matched to a gene. CDR1 is SGHAT, CDR2 FQNNGV, per germline. The CDR3 coding sequence is TGTGCCAGCAGCTTCGGGGGCGGGAGGGCGTTAAACAATGAGCAGTTCTTC. This gives the protein CASSFGGGRALNNEQFF.

The chain uses TRBV29-1 and TRBJ2-1, with D maybe TRBD1 (5 bases). The CDR3 length is 12 residues. Germline V gene sequence: CDR1 SQVTM, CDR2 ANQGSEA. The ends were cut back, 2 bases at V and 7 bases at J, with 9 bases in the middle. The CDR3 bases are TGCAGCGTTGAAAATAAGGGGAATGAGCAGTTCTTC. Its protein is CSVENKGNEQFF.

The chain joins TRBV7-2 to TRBJ1-4; 7 positions agree with TRBD1. With V trimmed by 5 bases and J by 10 bases, 7 bases remained unmatched. The CDR3 totals 13 residues. Germline V gene data show CDR1 as SGHTA and CDR2 as FQGNSA. The CDR3 sequence is CASSPRGVGKLFF. Written as DNA, the CDR3 is TGTGCCAGCAGCCCCAGGGGGGTGGGAAAACTGTTTTTT.

The chain is built from TRBV27 and TRBJ2-5; no clear D. Between the trimmed V and J ends, which lost 4 bases and 2 bases, there was a span of 23 bases. The germline CDR1 and CDR2 sequences are MNHEY and SMNVEV (reference sequence). The CDR3 is 18 residues long. The CDR3: CASSYDTESRYGQETQYF. As DNA, the CDR3 is TGTGCCAGCAGTTACGACACAGAATCCAGGTATGGGCAAGAGACCCAGTACTTC.

This chain links TRBV30 with TRBJ2-7; TRBD2 is a possible D gene (6 bases). Germline CDR1 reads GTSNPN; CDR2 reads SVGIG (reference sequence). This CDR3 is 14 amino acids long. V dropped 1 base and J dropped 3 bases, with 13 bases sitting between them. DNA of the CDR3: TGTGCCTGGAGTGGTCCAGCGGAGGGCTACGAGCAGTACTTC. This encodes CAWSGPAEGYEQYF.

The chain links TRBV7-9 to TRBJ2-5; D unclear. With 2 bases removed from V and 5 bases from J, the gap between germline ends came to 9 bases. CDR1 is SEHNR and CDR2 is FQNEAQ in the germline V gene (reference sequence). The CDR3 runs 13 residues. In nucleotides, the CDR3 is TGTGCCAGCAGCTTATGGGGTGGGGAGACCCAGTACTTC. It is translated as CASSLWGGETQYF.

The rearrangement joins TRBV5-1 to TRBJ2-2, with a tentative D call TRBD1 (7 bases). CDR1 and CDR2 from the germline V gene are SGHRS and YFSETQ. CDR3 size: 15 residues. V lost 3 bases and J 3 bases, leaving 12 bases between the germline ends. In DNA form, the CDR3 reads TGCGCCAGCAGCTGGAGGGACAGCGACACCGGGGAGCTGTTTTTT. Its translation: CASSWRDSDTGELFF.

In this sample, this clone turned up once. CDR3 nucleotide sequence: TGTGCCAGCAGCGTAGGGGCTCAAGCGCAGTATTTT. Protein sequence: CASSVGAQAQYF. The V gene is TRBV9, the J gene TRBJ2-3; D unclear. The V end lost 0 bases, the J end lost 10 bases, and 9 bases lay between the germline ends. The CDR3 length is 12 residues. Germline-derived CDR1 and CDR2 are SGDLS and YYNGEE.

This clone was picked up one time. The chain employs TRBV2 and TRBJ2-3; unclear D gene. V lost 10 bases and J 3 bases, leaving 11 bases between the germline ends. This CDR3 is built from 12 residues. Germline values: CDR1 SNHLY, CDR2 FYNNEI. The CDR3 reads CATCGVTDTQYF. The CDR3 coding sequence is TGTGCCACCTGTGGGGTAACAGATACGCAGTATTTT.

J is TRBJ1-3 and V is TRBV18, with 7 bases identical to TRBD1. Trimming took 6 bases from V and 0 from J; bases not matched to a gene: 8. The germline gives CDR1 KGHSH, CDR2 LQKENI. CDR3 length: 16 residues. In nucleotides, the CDR3 is TGTGCCAGCTCGCAGGGACAGCCGGTCTCTGGAAACACCATATATTTT. Its protein product is CASSQGQPVSGNTIYF.

This chain uses TRBV7-9 with TRBJ2-7; no clear D. Trimming took 1 base from V and 3 from J, leaving 4 bases between them. CDR1 SEHNR and CDR2 FQNEAQ come from the germline V gene (reference sequence). The CDR3 is made up of 12 amino acids. CDR3 sequence: CASSLVFYEQYF. CDR3 in DNA: TGTGCCAGCAGCTTAGTTTTCTACGAGCAGTACTTC.

The chain uses TRBV28 and TRBJ1-5, with D maybe TRBD1 (5 bases). The CDR3 spans 14 residues. Germline-derived CDR1 and CDR2 are MDHEN and SYDVKM. Trimming left V 6 bases short and J 2 bases short, with 11 bases between. The CDR3 coding sequence is TGTGCCAGCAGCGGGGGTGTCGGCAATCAGCCCCAGCATTTT. This sequence encodes CASSGGVGNQPQHF.

This clone has more than one count but fewer than ten. At the DNA level, this CDR3 is encoded by other sequences in the same sample as well. The chain links TRBV6-1 to TRBJ2-3; D is uncertain. Germline CDR1 and CDR2: MNHNS and SASEGT. The V end lost 3 bases, the J end lost 5 bases, and 6 bases lay between the germline ends. The CDR3 is 12 residues long. The CDR3 loop reads CASSEFGDTQYF. DNA for the CDR3: TGTGCCAGCAGTGAGTTTGGAGATACGCAGTATTTT.